These 29 T cell receptor beta chains share one sample of origin, sequenced in a study of T-cell reconstitution after alpha-beta-depleted transplantation in children. Construction of the TCRbeta library involved unique molecular identifiers. TCRdb used MiXCR to reprocess the PCR reads, holding one entry per CDR3 protein. Of fewer than 200,000 distinct CDR3 sequences listed, 6% to 7% are singletons. The sample here was PBMCs from the stem cell graft donor, taken from the stem cell graft. The source of these receptors is a human donor who donated a stem cell graft to a child with Wiskott-Aldrich syndrome.

This clonotype came up many times. The rearrangement uses TRBV10-3 and TRBJ1-2; D gene uncertain. The CDR3 has 15 amino acids. In germline, CDR1 is ENHRY, CDR2 SYGVKD. Deletions cut 0 bases from V and 4 bases from J, with 12 bases between. The CDR3 protein is CAISESPSLFYGYTF. CDR3 bases: TGTGCCATCAGTGAGTCCCCGTCCCTTTTCTATGGCTACACCTTC.

This clonotype has more than one count but fewer than ten. This chain joins TRBV30 and TRBJ2-5; D may be TRBD2 (5 bases). Trimming shortened V by 3 bases and J by 4 bases, and 12 bases separated the two germline ends. This CDR3 has 13 amino acids. Germline loops: CDR1 GTSNPN, CDR2 SVGIG (reference sequence). CDR3 in DNA: TGTGCCTGGAGCGAGGGCCTAAGAGAGACCCAGTACTTC. It encodes CAWSEGLRETQYF.

This clonotype was counted many times. CDR3 loop: CASSYSRVNTEAFF. The CDR3 DNA follows: TGTGCCAGCAGTTACTCGAGGGTGAACACTGAAGCTTTCTTT. The chain carries TRBV6-2 or TRBV6-3 and TRBJ1-1; no clear D. CDR1 and CDR2 from the germline V gene are MNHEY and SVGEGT. V was pared by 0 bases and J by 0 bases, with 5 bases between. The CDR3 sequence is 14 residues long.

There are many counts of this clonotype. The genes are TRBV9 and TRBJ2-3; tentatively, D is TRBD2 (5 bases). The CDR3 is 16 residues long. Trimming pared 0 bases from V and 4 bases from J, leaving 15 bases between. CDR1 and CDR2 (germline): SGDLS, YYNGEE. The CDR3 protein is CASSVGLAGNADTQYF. DNA of the CDR3: TGTGCCAGCAGCGTAGGGCTAGCTGGTAATGCAGATACGCAGTATTTT.

This clonotype has a count of ten or more. The chain's CDR3 is CASSFPQGSGNTIYF. CDR3 sequence (DNA): TGTGCCAGCAGTTTCCCCCAGGGCTCTGGAAACACCATATATTTT. The rearrangement joins TRBV12-3 or TRBV12-4 to TRBJ1-3; D is possibly TRBD1 (5 bases). The CDR3 consists of 15 residues. Trimming removed 3 bases at V and 0 bases at J, with 9 bases between.

The V and J genes are TRBV6-2 or TRBV6-3 and TRBJ1-6; D unresolved. Trimming left V 4 bases short and J 7 bases short, with 17 bases between. This CDR3 has 16 amino acids. Germline loops: CDR1 MNHEY, CDR2 SVGEGT. CDR3 sequence reads: CASSSPDLLRNSPLHF. For the CDR3, the DNA is TGTGCCAGCAGTTCGCCGGACCTACTTAGGAATTCACCCCTCCACTTT.

This clonotype occurred many times. The gene calls are TRBV30 and TRBJ2-5; possibly TRBD1 for D (6 bases). CDR1 GTSNPN and CDR2 SVGIG come from the germline V gene (reference sequence). V lost 7 bases to trimming and J lost 5 bases, with 29 bases between them. The CDR3 covers 17 residues. The CDR3 spells CASRDTKSRSSRETQYF. The CDR3 DNA sequence: TGTGCCTCCCGGGACACCAAAAGCCGGTCCTCTAGGGAGACCCAGTACTTC.

This clonotype was counted ten times or more. V and J are TRBV7-2 and TRBJ2-2, with no clear D. Germline CDR1 is SGHTA and CDR2 is FQGNSA. Deletions cut 4 bases from V and 6 bases from J, with 12 bases between. CDR3 length: 14 amino acids. The CDR3 nucleotides read TGTGCCAGCAGCTCACCCAGAGGCGCCGGGGAGCTGTTTTTT. Translating gives CASSSPRGAGELFF. The entire variable domain, with the rest obtained from reference TRBV7-2 and TRBJ2-2, is as follows: GAGVSQSPSNKVTEKGKDVELRCDPISGHTALYWYRQSLGQGLEFLIYFQGNSAPDKSGLPSDRFSAERTGGSVSTLTIQRTQQEDSAVYLCASSSPRGAGELFFGEGSRLTVL.

The J gene is TRBJ2-1, the V gene TRBV13; D might be TRBD2 (6 bases). With 10 bases removed from V and 0 bases from J, the gap between germline ends came to 13 bases. Germline CDR1 and CDR2: PRHDT and FYEKMQ (reference sequence). The CDR3 loop spans 14 amino acids. CDR3 amino acids: CAMSPGSSYNEQFF. The CDR3 region has the DNA TGTGCCATGAGCCCCGGGAGCTCCTACAATGAGCAGTTCTTC. Full variable domain (missing parts from reference TRBV13 and TRBJ2-1): AAGVIQSPRHLIKEKRETATLKCYPIPRHDTVYWYQQGPGQDPQFLISFYEKMQSDKGSIPDRFSAQQFSDYHSELNMSSLELGDSALYFCAMSPGSSYNEQFFGPGTRLTVL.

Remarks on this clonotype: It may be a read error: a sequence one base away is much more abundant. V and J are TRBV25-1 and TRBJ2-6, with D uncertain. Germline assignment: CDR1 MGHDK and CDR2 SYGVNS. The CDR3 length is 15 residues. This CDR3 is CASSQQSSGDNVLTF. The CDR3 region has the DNA TGTGCCAGTAGCCAGCAATCATCTGGGGACAACGTCCTGACTTTC.

The chain recombines TRBV7-9 with TRBJ2-3, with no clear D. This CDR3 region has 15 residues. In germline, CDR1 is SEHNR, CDR2 FQNEAQ (reference sequence). The ends were cut back, 0 bases at V and 3 bases at J, with 10 bases in the middle. The CDR3 protein is CASSLAFSSTDTQYF. In DNA form, the CDR3 reads TGTGCCAGCAGCTTAGCCTTTTCCTCTACAGATACGCAGTATTTT.

This clonotype was seen ten or more times. The chain employs TRBV7-2 and TRBJ2-1, with a possible D match to TRBD2 (5 bases). Between the trimmed V and J ends, which lost 0 bases and 3 bases, there was a span of 9 bases. The germline gives CDR1 SGHTA, CDR2 FQGNSA. This CDR3 has 15 amino acids. CDR3 residues: CASSLARGLYNEQFF. CDR3 bases: TGTGCCAGCAGCTTAGCGCGAGGGCTCTACAATGAGCAGTTCTTC.

This clonotype was detected many times. The rearrangement links TRBV7-9 to TRBJ1-1; 9 nucleotides match TRBD1. Germline assignment: CDR1 SEHNR and CDR2 FQNEAQ (reference sequence). With V trimmed by 1 base and J by 6 bases, 3 bases remained unmatched. The CDR3 length is 14 residues. Written as DNA, the CDR3 is TGTGCCAGCAGCTTAGGGGGACAGGGCGCTGAAGCTTTCTTT. Its translation: CASSLGGQGAEAFF.

With regard to this clonotype: This may stem from a read error, because a much larger clone lies one nucleotide away. CDR3 sequence: CDSSLAGLAGVETQYF. DNA for the CDR3: TGTGACAGCAGTTTAGCGGGACTAGCGGGAGTAGAGACCCAGTACTTC. The chain has TRBV12-3 or TRBV12-4 and TRBJ2-5, with TRBD2 identical over 14 bases. The CDR3 loop spans 16 amino acids.

This clonotype was observed many times. The chain recombines TRBV20-1 with TRBJ2-7, with D maybe TRBD1 (6 bases). This CDR3 comprises 13 residues. Germline V gene sequence: CDR1 DFQATT, CDR2 SNEGSKA (reference sequence). The V end lost 3 bases, the J end lost 3 bases, and 12 bases lay between the germline ends. The CDR3 DNA sequence: TGCAGTGCTAGGGGTCAGGGGCTCTACGAGCAGTACTTC. Amino acid sequence: CSARGQGLYEQYF.

This clonotype was counted a few times. This chain joins TRBV6-5 and TRBJ1-5; D may be TRBD1 (5 bases). Trimming took off 0 bases at V and 5 bases at J, with 11 bases between the two ends. Germline V gives CDR1 MNHEY, CDR2 SVGAGI. CDR3 length equals 15 residues. DNA for the CDR3: TGTGCCAGCAGTTACTCGAGAGGGGCTTATCAGCCCCAGCATTTT. Translated: CASSYSRGAYQPQHF.

This clonotype was seen ten or more times. The V call is TRBV5-1, the J call TRBJ1-2; 7 nucleotides line up with TRBD1. After removal of 4 bases from V and 4 bases from J, the junction contained 7 bases not matched to a gene. This CDR3 contains 14 residues. The germline gives CDR1 SGHRS, CDR2 YFSETQ. The CDR3 protein is CASSLRGRVYGYTF. In nucleotides, the CDR3 is TGCGCCAGCAGCCTTAGGGGGCGCGTCTATGGCTACACCTTC.

This clonotype has a count of ten or more. The rearrangement joins TRBV27 to TRBJ1-4, with 10 bases that match TRBD1. The CDR3 runs to 15 residues. V shed 5 bases, J shed 6 bases, and the junction held 6 bases outside the gene matches. Germline assignment: CDR1 MNHEY and CDR2 SMNVEV (reference sequence). The CDR3 is CASSPPGQGHEKLFF. The CDR3 DNA reads as TGTGCCAGCAGTCCACCGGGACAGGGGCATGAAAAACTGTTTTTT.

The gene calls are TRBV20-1 and TRBJ2-3, with 15 bases aligning to TRBD2. This CDR3 comprises 17 residues. Germline V gene sequence: CDR1 DFQATT, CDR2 SNEGSKA (reference sequence). J was trimmed by 2 bases and V by 0 bases; bases with no gene match: 3. CDR3 sequence reads: CSARDGTSGGHTDTQYF. The CDR3 DNA reads as TGCAGTGCTAGAGATGGGACTAGCGGGGGGCACACAGATACGCAGTATTTT.

This clonotype was seen at least ten times. J is TRBJ2-7 and V is TRBV20-1, with D possibly matching TRBD1 (6 bases). Deletions cut 0 bases from V and 5 bases from J, with 17 bases between. The CDR3 is 15 residues long. Germline assignment: CDR1 DFQATT and CDR2 SNEGSKA (reference sequence). The CDR3 DNA reads TGCAGTGCTAGAGATCCCAGGGGCTCCCACCACGAGCAGTACTTC. Protein: CSARDPRGSHHEQYF.

This clonotype was found many times. The rearrangement joins TRBV20-1 to TRBJ2-5; D gene ambiguous. Germline CDR1 is DFQATT and CDR2 is SNEGSKA (reference sequence). The CDR3 has 11 amino acids. The V and J ends lost 3 bases and 1 base respectively, with 3 bases between them. In DNA form, the CDR3 reads TGCAGTGCTAGCCTCCAAGAGACCCAGTACTTC. The encoded protein is CSASLQETQYF.

This clonotype was counted at least ten times. This chain connects TRBV20-1 to TRBJ1-2; 7 bases align to TRBD1. CDR3 length: 13 amino acids. Germline CDR1 is DFQATT and CDR2 is SNEGSKA (reference sequence). The V and J ends lost 6 bases and 6 bases, in that order; junction bases with no gene match: 10. CDR3 sequence reads: CSAIRQGRNGYTF. The CDR3 DNA reads TGCAGTGCAATAAGACAGGGACGGAATGGCTACACCTTC.

This clonotype was counted many times. The chain couples TRBV3-1 to TRBJ1-1, with D hard to call. This CDR3 region has 13 residues. V lost 1 base to trimming and J lost 5 bases, with 8 bases between them. The germline V gene encodes CDR1 LGHDT and CDR2 YNNKEL (reference sequence). The CDR3 DNA reads as TGTGCCAGCAGCCAAGGATTAAAGACTGAAGCTTTCTTT. This gives the protein CASSQGLKTEAFF.

This clonotype was seen repeatedly, ten times or more. The chain links TRBV10-3 to TRBJ2-7; weak D call: TRBD1 (5 bases). Deletions cut 7 bases from V and 5 bases from J, with 9 bases between. CDR1 and CDR2 (germline): ENHRY, SYGVKD. The CDR3 consists of 11 residues. CDR3 region: CAIKVGHEQYF. CDR3 nucleotide sequence: TGTGCCATCAAGGTGGGGCACGAGCAGTACTTC.

This sequence joins TRBV5-5 and TRBJ2-2; D gene ambiguous. Germline V gene lookup returns CDR1 SGHKS and CDR2 YYEKEE (reference sequence). This CDR3 has 15 amino acids. V was pared by 1 base and J by 4 bases, with 11 bases between. The CDR3, as DNA: TGTGCCAGCAGCTTGTTGGCAGTAGGCACCGGGGAGCTGTTTTTT. The encoded protein is CASSLLAVGTGELFF.

At least ten counts were recorded for this clonotype. The rearrangement joins TRBV10-3 to TRBJ1-2; D is unresolved. Germline CDR1 is ENHRY and CDR2 is SYGVKD. V lost 3 bases and J 6 bases, leaving 11 bases between the germline ends. The CDR3 consists of 13 residues. The CDR3: CAISEPLGNGYTF. The CDR3 DNA follows: TGTGCCATCAGTGAACCCTTGGGGAATGGCTACACCTTC.

V and J are TRBV25-1 and TRBJ2-5; 7 nucleotides agree with TRBD1. The junction had 8 bases not matched to a gene; V was cut back by 0 bases and J by 1 base. CDR3 length equals 17 residues. Germline V lookup: CDR1 MGHDK, CDR2 SYGVNS. The CDR3 is CASSEYLTGEFQETQYF. The CDR3 DNA is TGTGCCAGCAGTGAATATTTAACAGGGGAGTTCCAAGAGACCCAGTACTTC.

This clonotype was observed at least ten times. This chain uses TRBV24-1 with TRBJ2-1; possibly TRBD1 or TRBD2 for D (5 bases each). The CDR3 is 12 residues long. Per germline, CDR1 KGHDR and CDR2 SFDVKD. V was pared by 1 base and J by 10 bases, with 7 bases between. The CDR3 reads CATSDFRGEQFF. The CDR3 DNA reads TGTGCCACCAGTGATTTCCGGGGCGAGCAGTTCTTC.

This clonotype was seen repeatedly, ten times or more. The CDR3 loop is CASTLGRAAYEQYF. CDR3 bases: TGTGCCAGCACCCTGGGGCGGGCAGCCTACGAGCAGTACTTC. The V and J genes are TRBV12-1 and TRBJ2-7; the tabulated D call, TRBD1, remains unverified against the DNA. TRBV12-1 represents a pseudogene. The CDR3 is 14 amino acids.